The 19 T cell receptor beta chains below were found in one sample sequenced in a study of blood T cell repertoires in COVID-19. The data were produced by immunoSEQ multiplex PCR, yet TCRdb's version contains in-frame clones alone and is incomplete. The sample lists 250,000 to 350,000 clones; 70% to 90% were seen once. The sample was peripheral blood. Receptor source: a woman between 45 and 65 years old with COVID-19, enrolled during active disease.

The rearrangement joins TRBV7-2 to TRBJ1-1, with D possibly TRBD1 on 6 matching bases. The CDR3 consists of 17 residues. Germline CDR1 reads SGHTA; CDR2 reads FQGNSA. Deletions cut 2 bases from V and 2 bases from J, with 18 bases between. The CDR3 loop is CASSLRVQGIKNTEAFF. CDR3 coding DNA: TGTGCCAGCAGCTTACGGGTACAGGGTATAAAAAACACTGAAGCTTTCTTT. The complete variable domain, with remaining parts taken from reference TRBV7-2 and TRBJ1-1, reads GAGVSQSPSNKVTEKGKDVELRCDPISGHTALYWYRQSLGQGLEFLIYFQGNSAPDKSGLPSDRFSAERTGGSVSTLTIQRTQQEDSAVYLCASSLRVQGIKNTEAFFGQGTRLTVV.

The CDR3 DNA reads TGTGCCAGCAGTTACAGGGCCCCCGCCGGGGAGCTGTTTTTT. This codes for CASSYRAPAGELFF. This chain joins TRBV25-1 and TRBJ2-2, with D possibly being TRBD1 (6 bases). V gave up 5 bases and J gave up 6 bases, with 13 bases separating them. This CDR3 has 14 residues. The germline CDR1 and CDR2 sequences are MGHDK and SYGVNS.

The chain couples TRBV30 to TRBJ2-7; D ambiguous. Germline lookup yields CDR1 GTSNPN and CDR2 SVGIG (reference sequence). The CDR3 has 12 amino acids. V gave up 7 bases and J gave up 3 bases, with 13 bases separating them. CDR3 protein: CALGPPSYEQYF. The CDR3 DNA follows: TGTGCCTTGGGCCCCCCCAGCTACGAGCAGTACTTC.

V usage is TRBV6-1 and J usage is TRBJ1-1; TRBD1 agrees at 9 bases. This CDR3 region has 13 residues. V gave up 3 bases and J gave up 7 bases; unmatched junction bases: 3. Germline V gives CDR1 MNHNS, CDR2 SASEGT. The CDR3 DNA is TGTGCCAGCAGTGACGGACAGGGGTTTGAAGCTTTCTTT. Residues: CASSDGQGFEAFF.

The gene calls are TRBV7-9 and TRBJ2-1, with 8 bases aligning to TRBD1. V trimming: 3 bases; J trimming: 8 bases; junction bases outside the gene matches: 9. The CDR3 covers 15 residues. CDR1 and CDR2 (germline): SEHNR, FQNEAQ (reference sequence). CDR3 residues: CASSFWQGAIDEQFF. In nucleotides, the CDR3 is TGTGCCAGCAGCTTTTGGCAGGGGGCGATCGATGAGCAGTTCTTC.

The chain uses TRBV6-4 and TRBJ2-1; tentative D call: TRBD2 (5 bases). The CDR3 extends over 16 amino acids. Germline V gives CDR1 MRHNA, CDR2 SNTAGT. The ends were cut back, 0 bases at V and 2 bases at J, with 11 bases in the middle. The CDR3 DNA sequence: TGTGCCAGCAGTGACTCCGGGAAGGGAACCTACAATGAGCAGTTCTTC. Its protein product is CASSDSGKGTYNEQFF.

The CDR3 protein is CASSSHTSASYEQYF. DNA of the CDR3: TGTGCCAGCAGCTCGCATACTAGCGCCTCCTACGAGCAGTACTTC. V usage is TRBV7-8 and J usage is TRBJ2-7, with TRBD2 identical over 7 bases. The CDR3 loop spans 15 amino acids. The germline gives CDR1 SGHVS, CDR2 FQNEAQ. Unmatched junction bases numbered 6, after V lost 4 bases and J lost 0 bases.

This chain joins TRBV18 and TRBJ1-3; D remains ambiguous. Germline CDR1 KGHSH, CDR2 LQKENI. V was shortened by 3 bases and J by 0 bases, with 9 bases between the two germline ends. The length of the CDR3 is 15 residues. The CDR3 reads CASSPSSFSGNTIYF. DNA for the CDR3: TGTGCCAGCTCACCGAGCTCATTCTCTGGAAACACCATATATTTT.

V usage is TRBV6-2 or TRBV6-3 and J usage is TRBJ2-7, with 9 bases aligning to TRBD2. Germline V CDR1 and CDR2: MNHEY, SVGEGT. This CDR3 contains 16 residues. V was clipped by 0 bases and J by 0 bases; unmatched bases: 3. In DNA form, the CDR3 reads TGTGCCAGCAGTTACTCGGCTAGCGGGGCCTCCTACGAGCAGTACTTC. Amino acid sequence: CASSYSASGASYEQYF.

The V call is TRBV2, the J call TRBJ1-2; no reliable D call. V shed 6 bases and J shed 0 bases, with 11 bases lying between them. The CDR3 spans 14 residues. Germline CDR1 SNHLY, CDR2 FYNNEI. The CDR3 DNA is TGTGCCAGCAGCGAACAGCGAACTAACTATGGCTACACCTTC. Translation gives CASSEQRTNYGYTF.

The rearrangement uses TRBV12-5 and TRBJ1-6; D is undetermined. The V end lost 5 bases, the J end lost 9 bases, and 11 bases lay between the germline ends. Germline V CDR1 and CDR2: LGHNT, FRNRAP. The CDR3 has 13 residues. This CDR3 reads CASGPRRRSPLHF. CDR3 bases: TGTGCTAGTGGTCCCCGGCGGCGTTCACCCCTCCACTTT.

This chain uses TRBV5-6 with TRBJ1-2; D not certain. The CDR3 spans 13 residues. CDR1 is SGHDT, CDR2 YYEEEE, per germline. V lost 1 base and J 4 bases, leaving 8 bases between the germline ends. CDR3 residues: CASSLFSVYGYTF. The CDR3 bases are TGTGCCAGCAGCTTGTTTTCAGTCTATGGCTACACCTTC.

The J gene is TRBJ1-1, the V gene TRBV11-3, with D possibly being TRBD1 (6 bases). The CDR3 covers 16 residues. V lost 2 bases to trimming and J lost 0 bases, with 13 bases between them. The germline gives CDR1 SGHNT, CDR2 YENEEA. CDR3 residues: CASSLRGQLMNTEAFF. The CDR3 region has the DNA TGTGCCAGCAGCTTACGTGGACAGCTCATGAACACTGAAGCTTTCTTT. The full variable domain, in which reference TRBV11-3 and TRBJ1-1 provide the parts outside the CDR3, is EAGVVQSPRYKIIEKKQPVAFWCNPISGHNTLYWYLQNLGQGPELLIRYENEEAVDDSQLPKDRFSAERLKGVDSTLKIQPAELGDSAVYLCASSLRGQLMNTEAFFGQGTRLTVV.

In its sample, this clone was seen a few times. The chain links TRBV10-1 to TRBJ1-1, with D unclear. This CDR3 is built from 16 residues. Germline V CDR1 and CDR2: WNHNN, SYGVQD (reference sequence). V shed 6 bases and J shed 0 bases, with 17 bases lying between them. The CDR3 loop is CASRETTTSMNTEAFF. The DNA of the CDR3 is TGCGCCAGCAGGGAGACAACGACAAGTATGAACACTGAAGCTTTCTTT.

V usage is TRBV11-3 and J usage is TRBJ2-7; 9 bases align to TRBD2. CDR1 is SGHNT and CDR2 is YENEEA in the germline V gene. CDR3 length equals 16 residues. The V segment lost 5 bases and the J segment 0 bases; nucleotides outside the gene matches: 8. CDR3 protein: CASSPTTSGSSYEQYF. CDR3 DNA: TGTGCCAGCAGCCCTACGACTAGCGGCAGCTCCTACGAGCAGTACTTC.

The CDR3 DNA reads as TGTGCCAGCAGCCACGACAGGGGGATCGGGGAGCTGTTTTTT. Translating gives CASSHDRGIGELFF. V and J are TRBV7-9 and TRBJ2-2; TRBD1 matches 9 bases. Germline V gene lookup returns CDR1 SEHNR and CDR2 FQNEAQ (reference sequence). The CDR3 spans 14 residues. The ends lost 5 bases at V and 7 bases at J; junction bases unmatched: 5. Variable domain in full (rest from reference TRBV7-9 and TRBJ2-2): DTGVSQNPRHKITKRGQNVTFRCDPISEHNRLYWYRQTLGQGPEFLTYFQNEAQLEKSRLLSDRFSAERPKGSFSTLEIQRTEQGDSAMYLCASSHDRGIGELFFGEGSRLTVL.

This chain connects TRBV19 to TRBJ1-1; a possible D gene is TRBD1 (5 bases). Germline V lookup: CDR1 LNHDA, CDR2 SQIVND (reference sequence). This CDR3 has 15 residues. Trimming removed 7 bases from V and 3 bases from J, with 18 bases in between. The CDR3 loop is CASKGPGTSDTEAFF. For the CDR3, the DNA is TGTGCCAGTAAGGGCCCAGGGACTTCGGACACTGAAGCTTTCTTT.

The chain joins TRBV2 to TRBJ1-5; 10 bases line up with TRBD1. V was clipped by 7 bases and J by 8 bases; unmatched bases: 5. There are 13 residues in the CDR3. Per the germline V gene, CDR1 is SNHLY and CDR2 is FYNNEI. The CDR3 DNA reads TGTGCCAGCACCAGGGACAGGGGAGAGCCCCAGCATTTT. The encoded protein is CASTRDRGEPQHF.

The CDR3 region has the DNA TGTGCCAGCAGCCCCCGGACTAGCGGGAGAGGGCCAACAGATACGCAGTATTTT. The encoded protein is CASSPRTSGRGPTDTQYF. The V gene is TRBV7-2, the J gene TRBJ2-3, with 13 bases fitting TRBD2. After removal of 5 bases from V and 3 bases from J, the junction contained 11 bases not matched to a gene. Germline lookup yields CDR1 SGHTA and CDR2 FQGNSA. The CDR3 sequence is 18 residues long.